This T cell receptor (beta chain) was identified in a study of CD8+ T cells in alopecia areata. A note on this clone: Its target is not known.

Germline V gives CDR1 SGHDT, CDR2 YYEEEE. The V end lost 0 bases, the J end lost 8 bases, and 17 bases lay between the germline ends. The CDR3 has 15 amino acids. Alopecia areata patients provided lesional scalp punch biopsies and peripheral blood, both collected for the study. Findings of the study overall: Normal skin's resident alphabeta T cells are sequenced alongside lesional scalp T cells. Clonality was higher in lesional than normal scalp, especially in alopecia totalis/universalis. Patients displayed less clarity in TCR sharing than mice, a finding possibly related to HLA.

Sequencing templates came from extracted RNA that was reverse transcribed into cDNA. Measured with immunoSEQ multiplex PCR; TCRdb has only the in-frame clones, and not every one. This table has some 170,000 clones, approximately 70% appearing once. Sequenced material: CD8+ T cells sorted from blood, taken at week 0. This TCR derives from a human donor with alopecia areata. The chain uses TRBV5-6 and TRBJ1-1; no definite D call. DNA for the CDR3: TGTGCCAGCAGCTTGGGAATAGGAAGGGCACCCGAAGCTTTCTTT. Translated: CASSLGIGRAPEAFF.